Here is one T cell receptor (beta chain) with its context. The clone's antigen remains unknown. Base qualities are missing; no much larger clone stands one base away. The record originates from a study of early T cells in non-severe SARS-CoV-2 infection (dated by TCRdb to the early 2020s). With respect to the entire study: Because TCR sequencing was done on bulk RNA from unsorted whole blood, the alpha and beta chains could not be paired. On the study overall, not on this receptor specifically: VDJdb matching was skewed toward anti-spike CD8 responses, so virus-specific expansions were likely underestimated and private and CD4 specificities were missed.

The cysteine opens and the phenylalanine closes a CDR3 of 15 amino acids. The CDR3 DNA has 45 bases and is translated from base 1. The germline ends are 9 bases apart after V is trimmed by 2 bases and J by 2 bases. According to the germline V gene, CDR1 reads ENHRY and CDR2 reads SYGVKD. Receptor libraries were prepared by 5' RACE. Sequencer: NextSeq 500. To correct for sequencing error and PCR bias, the TCR library protocol tagged individual cDNA molecules with unique molecular identifiers. Both TCR alpha and beta chains were sequenced, and tight co-correlation was observed between alpha and beta sequence abundances in each sample. Per the authors' processing: Decombinator V4 was used to perform V gene, J gene and CDR3 annotation of TCR sequences. Expanded TCRs were defined as changing significantly between any two time points under a Poisson model with p below 0.0001. TCR abundances were normalised to the total number of TCRs sequenced per sample and expressed as counts per million. MAIT TCRs were defined by TRAV1-2 paired with TRAJ12, TRAJ20 or TRAJ33, and iNKT TCRs by TRAV10 paired with TRAJ18. VDJdb, accessed 1 November 2021, was searched for CMV, EBV and SARS-CoV-2 annotated TCRs, excluding TCRs annotated for multiple antigens. Clones were called with MiXCR by TCRdb after fastp trimmed the public reads at Q25, and only in-frame beta chains were retained. All rows with the same CDR3 protein become a single entry with the most common DNA and genes. V and J calls and clone size were set by TCRdb, not the authors. This sample has around 72,000 distinct CDR3 sequences in its table, and 10% of those were observed once. The top ten hold less than 10% of the sample.

Set within a cohort of healthcare workers in London, UK, this nested case-control study involved weekly PCR testing of nasopharyngeal swabs along with blood sampling. Healthcare workers were recruited between 23 and 31 March 2020, during the week of the UK lockdown, and were followed weekly for up to roughly 16 weeks. Sequenced here: whole blood, sampled at baseline. The sequence joins TRBV10-3 to TRBJ2-2, and possibly TRBD1, on 5 matching bases. This sequence was found in an adult who was a healthcare worker with PCR-confirmed SARS-CoV-2 infection or an uninfected control (not recorded which). The DNA sequence reads TGTGCCATCAGTGAGGAAAGGGGAAACACCGGGGAGCTGTTTTTT. Its coded protein is CAISEERGNTGELFF.